These 18 T cell receptor beta chains came from one sample sequenced in a study of T cells in Graves' hyperthyroidism and ophthalmopathy. Regions amplified from RNA transcripts were the TCR beta CDR3 regions. A set of HTBI primers served as the primers for a first-round RT-PCR of the TCR CDR3. TCRdb processed the multiplex PCR reads anew with MiXCR; each CDR3 protein has one entry. The table records 250,000 to 300,000 distinct CDR3 sequences, around 15% of them present only once. Sequenced material: blood. These receptors all stem from a woman aged 45-59 years with Graves' hyperthyroidism that later progressed to Graves' ophthalmopathy.

The J gene is TRBJ2-7, the V gene TRBV19; no clear D. The V gene lost 4 bases and the J gene lost 2 bases, with 12 bases spanning the gap. The CDR3 loop spans 14 amino acids. Germline lookup yields CDR1 LNHDA and CDR2 SQIVND (reference sequence). In DNA, the CDR3 is TGTGCCAGTAGTAATTTGGGTCTAACCTACGAGCAGTACTTC. It specifies CASSNLGLTYEQYF.

Ten or more counts support this clonotype. The CDR3 region has the DNA TGTGCCAGCAGGCGGGGTAAAACGCAGTATTTT. This translates into CASRRGKTQYF. The chain combines TRBV2 with TRBJ2-3; TRBD2 might be the D (6 bases). The ends were cut back, 6 bases at V and 9 bases at J, with 10 bases in the middle. In germline, CDR1 is SNHLY, CDR2 FYNNEI. This CDR3 has 11 residues.

The sample holds a few counts of this clonotype. V usage is TRBV11-2 and J usage is TRBJ2-5; 10 positions match TRBD1. Unmatched junction bases numbered 7, after V lost 6 bases and J lost 0 bases. CDR1 and CDR2 from the germline V gene are SGHAT and FQNNGV. The CDR3 covers 16 residues. The chain's CDR3 is CASSHGQGGDQETQYF. CDR3 nucleotides: TGTGCCAGCAGTCACGGACAGGGGGGGGACCAAGAGACCCAGTACTTC. The whole variable domain, filled in from reference TRBV11-2 and TRBJ2-5, reads EAGVAQSPRYKIIEKRQSVAFWCNPISGHATLYWYQQILGQGPKLLIQFQNNGVVDDSQLPKDRFSAERLKGVDSTLKIQPAKLEDSAVYLCASSHGQGGDQETQYFGPGTRLLVL.

The sample holds a few counts of this clonotype. The chain employs TRBV20-1 and TRBJ2-7; 8 bases line up with TRBD2. V shed 5 bases, J shed 2 bases, and the junction held 5 bases outside the gene matches. Germline V gene sequence: CDR1 DFQATT, CDR2 SNEGSKA (reference sequence). The CDR3 totals 13 residues. The CDR3 protein is CSARGLATYEQYF. CDR3 nucleotide sequence: TGCAGTGCTCGTGGACTAGCCACCTACGAGCAGTACTTC.

The J gene is TRBJ2-7, the V gene TRBV27, with 10 bases matching TRBD1. Trimming cost V 5 bases and J 0 bases; bases outside gene matches: 7. Germline CDR1 is MNHEY and CDR2 is SMNVEV (reference sequence). This CDR3 comprises 16 residues. The CDR3 DNA sequence: TGTGCCAGCAGTCAGGGACAGGGGACGAGCTCCTACGAGCAGTACTTC. Its protein product is CASSQGQGTSSYEQYF.

This clonotype was counted ten times or more. This sequence joins TRBV2 and TRBJ2-1; D assignment may be TRBD1 or TRBD2 (6 bases each). The CDR3 extends over 12 amino acids. Trimming shortened V by 4 bases and J by 10 bases, and 11 bases separated the two germline ends. Germline V gene data show CDR1 as SNHLY and CDR2 as FYNNEI. The CDR3 region is CASSVRGAEQFF. The CDR3 nucleotides are TGTGCCAGCAGTGTGAGGGGGGCCGAGCAGTTCTTC. The whole variable domain, remainder taken from reference TRBV2 and TRBJ2-1, is EPEVTQTPSHQVTQMGQEVILRCVPISNHLYFYWYRQILGQKVEFLVSFYNNEISEKSEIFDDQFSVERPDGSNFTLKIRSTKLEDSAMYFCASSVRGAEQFFGPGTRLTVL.

Ten or more counts support this clonotype. No DNA is shown, since the ends of the CDR3 on it are uncertain; the CDR3 is the one TCRdb lists. The genes are TRBV27 and TRBJ2-7. The CDR3 is 15 residues long, counting both termini. Per the germline V gene, CDR1 is MNHEY and CDR2 is SMNVEV (reference sequence). The CDR3 loop is CASSFGNGARYEQYF.

At least ten counts were recorded for this clonotype. This chain links TRBV7-8 with TRBJ2-7; D is uncertain. Between the trimmed V and J ends, which lost 3 bases and 3 bases, there was a span of 21 bases. CDR3 length: 17 amino acids. CDR1 SGHVS and CDR2 FQNEAQ come from the germline V gene. CDR3 nucleotides: TGTGCCAGCAGCTTTATACGACCCACTGAGCGTGGCTACGAGCAGTACTTC. Translation: CASSFIRPTERGYEQYF. Full variable domain (outside the CDR3, taken from reference TRBV7-8 and TRBJ2-7): GAGVSQSPRYKVAKRGQDVALRCDPISGHVSLFWYQQALGQGPEFLTYFQNEAQLDKSGLPSDRFFAERPEGSVSTLKIQRTQQEDSAVYLCASSFIRPTERGYEQYFGPGTRLTVT.

The chain links TRBV10-1 to TRBJ2-1, with D perhaps being TRBD1 or TRBD2 (5 bases each). Germline loops: CDR1 WNHNN, CDR2 SYGVQD (reference sequence). The CDR3 sequence is 15 residues long. Deletions cut 8 bases from V and 4 bases from J, with 18 bases between. CDR3 protein: CASGTGGTLYNEQFF. The DNA of the CDR3 is TGCGCCAGCGGGACCGGCGGAACCCTTTACAATGAGCAGTTCTTC.

In DNA form, the CDR3 reads TGTGCCACCAGCAGAGTCGCTGGGGCCAACGTCCTGACTTTC. Encoded protein: CATSRVAGANVLTF. The chain employs TRBV15 and TRBJ2-6; no clear D. The CDR3 consists of 14 residues. Germline CDR1 reads LNHNV; CDR2 reads YYDKDF (reference sequence). V was cut by 1 base and J by 2 bases, with 3 bases left in between.

This clonotype has a count of ten or more. This sequence joins TRBV6-5 and TRBJ2-7, with D possibly TRBD1 on 6 matching bases. Germline loops: CDR1 MNHEY, CDR2 SVGAGI. The V end lost 2 bases, the J end lost 3 bases, and 14 bases lay between the germline ends. CDR3 size: 15 residues. This CDR3 is CASSYTQGLNYEQYF. The CDR3 region has the DNA TGTGCCAGCAGTTACACCCAGGGGCTGAACTACGAGCAGTACTTC.

The chain has TRBV15 and TRBJ2-1, with 9 bases matching TRBD2. There are 17 residues in the CDR3. From germline, CDR1 is LNHNV and CDR2 YYDKDF (reference sequence). V was pared by 0 bases and J by 5 bases, with 8 bases of the junction left unmatched. The CDR3 loop is CATSRDLPSGIDNEQFF. DNA of the CDR3: TGTGCCACCAGCAGAGATCTACCTAGCGGGATTGACAATGAGCAGTTCTTC.

This clonotype was seen only a few times. V usage is TRBV6-2 or TRBV6-3 and J usage is TRBJ2-2; 7 bases line up with TRBD1. V gave up 6 bases and J gave up 3 bases; unmatched junction bases: 10. This CDR3 has 16 residues. Germline V lookup: CDR1 MNHEY, CDR2 SVGEGT. The DNA for the CDR3 is TGTGCCAGCAGCCTACTTCGGGACAGTTACACCGGGGAGCTGTTTTTT. Protein: CASSLLRDSYTGELFF.

At least ten counts were recorded for this clonotype. The chain carries TRBV6-1 and TRBJ2-5; 10 nucleotides align to TRBD1. CDR3 length: 17 residues. From germline, CDR1 is MNHNS and CDR2 SASEGT. Trimming took 6 bases from V and 5 from J; bases not matched to a gene: 15. The CDR3 reads CASSVNLPGQGSETQYF. CDR3 DNA sequence: TGTGCCAGCAGCGTCAATCTTCCGGGACAGGGGAGCGAGACCCAGTACTTC.

This clonotype was seen repeatedly, ten times or more. The rearrangement uses TRBV11-1 and TRBJ1-1, with D possibly TRBD1 on 5 matching bases. V gave up 7 bases and J gave up 1 base, with 13 bases separating them. There are 14 residues in the CDR3. Per germline, CDR1 SGHAT and CDR2 FQDESV (reference sequence). The CDR3 DNA is TGTGCCAGCACCCGGGGACTCCAGAACACTGAAGCTTTCTTT. This translates into CASTRGLQNTEAFF.

Comments on this clonotype: A much larger clonotype is one base distant, so this may be a read error. The CDR3 DNA follows: TGCGCCAGCAGTGAGTCGAGCCTAGCGGGGTCCTACGAGCAGTACTTC. Residues: CASSESSLAGSYEQYF. The chain has TRBV10-1 and TRBJ2-7; 9 bases line up with TRBD2. Germline V lookup: CDR1 WNHNN, CDR2 SYGVQD (reference sequence). With 0 bases clipped from V and 1 base from J, the junction kept 4 bases outside the gene matches. This CDR3 has 16 amino acids.

This clonotype was picked up many times. The chain carries TRBV6-1 and TRBJ1-5, with 8 positions matching TRBD1. In germline, CDR1 is MNHNS, CDR2 SASEGT. The V gene end was trimmed by 7 bases and the J gene end by 2 bases; junction bases not matched to a gene: 7. The length of the CDR3 is 15 residues. The CDR3 protein is CASIGPGQGNQPQHF. The CDR3 DNA follows: TGTGCCAGCATAGGACCGGGACAGGGCAATCAGCCCCAGCATTTT.

This clonotype has at least ten counts. The chain joins TRBV5-5 to TRBJ2-5; 8 bases align to TRBD2. The J segment lost 5 bases and the V segment lost 0 bases, leaving 9 bases of the junction unmatched. The germline CDR1 and CDR2 sequences are SGHKS and YYEKEE (reference sequence). This CDR3 has 16 residues. In DNA, the CDR3 is TGTGCCAGCAGCTTGGCGGGAGCGGGAGTAACGGAGACCCAGTACTTC. Translating gives CASSLAGAGVTETQYF. The variable domain in full, completed from reference TRBV5-5 and TRBJ2-5, reads DAGVTQSPTHLIKTRGQQVTLRCSPISGHKSVSWYQQVLGQGPQFIFQYYEKEERGRGNFPDRFSARQFPNYSSELNVNALLLGDSALYLCASSLAGAGVTETQYFGPGTRLLVL.